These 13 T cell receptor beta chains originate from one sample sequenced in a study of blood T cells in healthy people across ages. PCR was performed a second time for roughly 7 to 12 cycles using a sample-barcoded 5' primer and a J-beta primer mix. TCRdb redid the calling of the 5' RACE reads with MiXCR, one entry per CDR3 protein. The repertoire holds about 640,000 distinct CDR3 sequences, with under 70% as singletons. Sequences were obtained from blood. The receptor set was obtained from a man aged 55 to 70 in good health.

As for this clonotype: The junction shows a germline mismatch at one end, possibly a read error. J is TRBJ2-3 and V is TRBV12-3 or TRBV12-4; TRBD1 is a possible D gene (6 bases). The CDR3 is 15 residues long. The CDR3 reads CASSQQGPRGDMQYF. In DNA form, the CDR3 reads TGTGCCAGCAGTCAACAGGGACCCAGAGGAGATATGCAGTATTTT.

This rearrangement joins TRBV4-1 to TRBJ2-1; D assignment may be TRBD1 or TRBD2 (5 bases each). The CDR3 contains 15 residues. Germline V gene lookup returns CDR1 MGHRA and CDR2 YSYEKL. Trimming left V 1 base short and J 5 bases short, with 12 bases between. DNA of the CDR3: TGCGCCAGCAGCCAAGGGGGGACCTCAAACAATGAGCAGTTCTTC. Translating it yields CASSQGGTSNNEQFF.

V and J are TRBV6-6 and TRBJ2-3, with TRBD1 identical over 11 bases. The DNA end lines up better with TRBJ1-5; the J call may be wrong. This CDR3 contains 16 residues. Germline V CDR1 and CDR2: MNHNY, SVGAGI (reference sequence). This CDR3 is CASSYVWTGGEQPQHF. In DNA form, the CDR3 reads TGTGCCAGCAGTTACGTCTGGACAGGGGGCGAGCAGCCCCAGCATTTT.

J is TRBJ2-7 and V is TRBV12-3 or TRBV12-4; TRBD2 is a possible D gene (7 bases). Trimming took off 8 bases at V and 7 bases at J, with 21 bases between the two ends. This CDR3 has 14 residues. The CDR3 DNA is TGTGCCAGCGCGGGGGCGTTTCTGCCCAATGAGCAGTACTTC. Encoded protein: CASAGAFLPNEQYF.

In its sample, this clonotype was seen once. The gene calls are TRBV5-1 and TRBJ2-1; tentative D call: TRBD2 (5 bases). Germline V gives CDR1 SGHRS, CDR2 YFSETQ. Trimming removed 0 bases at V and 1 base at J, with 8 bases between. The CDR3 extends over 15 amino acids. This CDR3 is CASSLETRSYNEQFF. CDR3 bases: TGCGCCAGCAGCTTGGAAACTAGATCCTACAATGAGCAGTTCTTC.

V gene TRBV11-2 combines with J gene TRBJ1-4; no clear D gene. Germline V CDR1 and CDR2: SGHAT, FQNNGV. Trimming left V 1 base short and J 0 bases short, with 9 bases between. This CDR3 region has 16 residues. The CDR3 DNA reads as TGTGCCAGCAGCTTAGCCTACACTTCAACTAATGAAAAACTGTTTTTT. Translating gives CASSLAYTSTNEKLFF. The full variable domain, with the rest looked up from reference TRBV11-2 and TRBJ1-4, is EAGVAQSPRYKIIEKRQSVAFWCNPISGHATLYWYQQILGQGPKLLIQFQNNGVVDDSQLPKDRFSAERLKGVDSTLKIQPAKLEDSAVYLCASSLAYTSTNEKLFFGSGTQLSVL.

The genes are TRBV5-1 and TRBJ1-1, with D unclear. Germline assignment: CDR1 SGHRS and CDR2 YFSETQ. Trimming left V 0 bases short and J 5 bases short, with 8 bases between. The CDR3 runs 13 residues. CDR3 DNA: TGCGCCAGCAGCTTGGCCATGGAAACTGAAGCTTTCTTT. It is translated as CASSLAMETEAFF.

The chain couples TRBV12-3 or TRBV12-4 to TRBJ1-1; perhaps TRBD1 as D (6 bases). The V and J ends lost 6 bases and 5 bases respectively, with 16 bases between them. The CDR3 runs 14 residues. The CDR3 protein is CASRPGTMGTEAFF. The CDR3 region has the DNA TGTGCCAGCAGACCCGGGACAATGGGGACTGAAGCTTTCTTT.

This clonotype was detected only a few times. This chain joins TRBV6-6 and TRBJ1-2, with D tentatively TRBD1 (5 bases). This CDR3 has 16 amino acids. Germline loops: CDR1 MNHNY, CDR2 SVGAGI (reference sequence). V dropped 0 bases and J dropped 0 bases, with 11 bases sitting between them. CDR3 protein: CASSYSLDTSNYGYTF. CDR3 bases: TGTGCCAGCAGTTACTCCTTGGACACCTCTAACTATGGCTACACCTTC.

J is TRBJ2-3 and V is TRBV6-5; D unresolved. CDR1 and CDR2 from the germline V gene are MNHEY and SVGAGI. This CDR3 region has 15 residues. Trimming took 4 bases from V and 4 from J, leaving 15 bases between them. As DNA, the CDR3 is TGTGCCAGCAGTTTTATTGCCAGCGTTCCAGATACGCAGTATTTT. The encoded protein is CASSFIASVPDTQYF.

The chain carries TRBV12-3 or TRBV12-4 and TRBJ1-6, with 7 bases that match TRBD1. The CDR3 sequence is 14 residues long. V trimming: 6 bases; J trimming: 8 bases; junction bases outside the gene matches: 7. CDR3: CASRVGTVDSPLHF. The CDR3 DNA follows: TGTGCCAGCAGGGTCGGGACAGTAGATTCACCCCTCCACTTT.

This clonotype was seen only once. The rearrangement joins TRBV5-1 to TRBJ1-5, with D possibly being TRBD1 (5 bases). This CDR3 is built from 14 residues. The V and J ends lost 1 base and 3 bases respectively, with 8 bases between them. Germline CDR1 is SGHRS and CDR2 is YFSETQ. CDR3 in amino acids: CASSLTGINQPQHF. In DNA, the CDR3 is TGCGCCAGCAGCTTGACAGGAATCAATCAGCCCCAGCATTTT. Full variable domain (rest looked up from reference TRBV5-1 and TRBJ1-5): KAGVTQTPRYLIKTRGQQVTLSCSPISGHRSVSWYQQTPGQGLQFLFEYFSETQRNKGNFPGRFSGRQFSNSRSEMNVSTLELGDSALYLCASSLTGINQPQHFGDGTRLSIL.

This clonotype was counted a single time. The CDR3 bases are TGTGCCAGCAGAAAACGGACGGACCAAGAGACCCAGTACTTC. Protein sequence: CASRKRTDQETQYF. This rearrangement joins TRBV5-8 to TRBJ2-5; D is unclear. V was cut by 5 bases and J by 0 bases, with 11 bases left in between. Germline-derived CDR1 and CDR2 are SGHTS and YDEGEE. The CDR3 is 14 residues long.